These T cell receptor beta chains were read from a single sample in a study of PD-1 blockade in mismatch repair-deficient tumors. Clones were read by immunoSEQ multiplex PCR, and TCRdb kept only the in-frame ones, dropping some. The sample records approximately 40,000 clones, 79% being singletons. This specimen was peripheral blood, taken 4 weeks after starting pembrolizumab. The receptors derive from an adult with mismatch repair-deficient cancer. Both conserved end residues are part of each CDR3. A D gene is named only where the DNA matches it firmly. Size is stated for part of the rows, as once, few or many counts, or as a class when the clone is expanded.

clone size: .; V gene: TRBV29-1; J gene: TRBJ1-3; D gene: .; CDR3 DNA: TGCAGCGTTGAAGTTCAGCGAAACACCATATATTTT; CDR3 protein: CSVEVQRNTIYF
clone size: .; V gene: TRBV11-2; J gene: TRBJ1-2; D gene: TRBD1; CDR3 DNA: TGTGCCAGCAGCTTAGAAGTGGGGACAGGGCGGTATGGCTACACCTTC; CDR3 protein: CASSLEVGTGRYGYTF
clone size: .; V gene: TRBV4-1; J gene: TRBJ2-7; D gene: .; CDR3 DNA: TGCGCCAGCAGCCAAGATCCCAGTGGCCTCTCCTACGAGCAGTACTTC; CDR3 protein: CASSQDPSGLSYEQYF
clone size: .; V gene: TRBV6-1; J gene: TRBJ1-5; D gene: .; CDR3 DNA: TGTGCCAGCAGAACGACAGGCTTCAATCAGCCCCAGCATTTT; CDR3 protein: CASRTTGFNQPQHF
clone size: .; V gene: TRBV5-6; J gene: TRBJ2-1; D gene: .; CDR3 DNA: TGTGCCAGCAGCTTGTATGGCGAGCAGTTCTTC; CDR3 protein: CASSLYGEQFF
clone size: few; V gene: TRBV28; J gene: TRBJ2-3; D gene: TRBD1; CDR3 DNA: TGTGCCAGCAGTGTCCGACAGGGGGCCACAGATACGCAGTATTTT; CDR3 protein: CASSVRQGATDTQYF
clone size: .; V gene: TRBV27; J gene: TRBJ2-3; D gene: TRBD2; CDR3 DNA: TGTGCCAGCAGTCAAGTGGGACTAGCGGGAGGCCCAGATACGCAGTATTTT; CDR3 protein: CASSQVGLAGGPDTQYF
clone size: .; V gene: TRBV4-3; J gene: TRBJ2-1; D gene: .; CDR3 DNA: TGCGCCAGCAGCCCCGATGGTAGCGGTACCTACAATGAGCAGTTCTTC; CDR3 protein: CASSPDGSGTYNEQFF
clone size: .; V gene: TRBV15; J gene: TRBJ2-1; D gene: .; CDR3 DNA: TGTGCCACCAGCAGAGATAAATGGGACCACGACAATGAGCAGTTCTTC; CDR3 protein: CATSRDKWDHDNEQFF
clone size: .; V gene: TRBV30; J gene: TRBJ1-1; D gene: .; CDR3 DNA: TGTGCCTGGAGTTTTTCTAACACTGAAGCTTTCTTT; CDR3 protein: CAWSFSNTEAFF
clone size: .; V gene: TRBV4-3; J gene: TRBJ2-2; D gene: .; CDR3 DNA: TGCGCCAGCAGCCAAGATGTTAAGGGAGTGGGCACCGGGGAGCTGTTTTTT; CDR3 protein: CASSQDVKGVGTGELFF
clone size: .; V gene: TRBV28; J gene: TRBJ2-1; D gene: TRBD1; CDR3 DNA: TGTGCCAGCAGGACAGGGTACAATGAGCAGTTCTTC; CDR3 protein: CASRTGYNEQFF
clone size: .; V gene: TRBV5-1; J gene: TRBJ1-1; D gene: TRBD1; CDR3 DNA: TGCGCCAGCCGTCGACAGGGCACAAACACTGAAGCTTTCTTT; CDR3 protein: CASRRQGTNTEAFF
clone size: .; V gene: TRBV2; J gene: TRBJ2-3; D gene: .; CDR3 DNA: TGTGCCAGCAGTGAAGCGCTTCGGGGCAGAAAGACAGATACGCAGTATTTT; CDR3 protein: CASSEALRGRKTDTQYF
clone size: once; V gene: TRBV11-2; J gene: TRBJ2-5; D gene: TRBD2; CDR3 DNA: TGTGCCAGCAGCCCTAACTCGGGGGGCCAAGAGACCCAGTACTTC; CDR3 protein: CASSPNSGGQETQYF
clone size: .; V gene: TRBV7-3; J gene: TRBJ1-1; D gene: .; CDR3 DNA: TGTGCCAGCAGCCTTGGGACAATTACTGAAGCTTTCTTT; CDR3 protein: CASSLGTITEAFF